The clone carrying this TCR beta chain occurred many times. The antigen remains undetermined. The data stem from a study of regulatory T cells in long-lasting Graves disease. Study-wide findings and caveats: When disease was persistent, TRBV28, TRBJ1-2 and TRBJ2-5 were the favored segments.

Trimming shortened V by 6 bases and J by 0 bases, and 12 bases separated the two germline ends. CDR3 length: 16 amino acids. CDR1 MDHEN and CDR2 SYDVKM come from the germline V gene. Building of the TCR beta libraries involved iRepertoire HTBI primers and Arm-PCR of CDR3 regions. TCRdb redid the calling of the multiplex PCR reads with MiXCR, one entry per CDR3 protein. This sample carries some 440,000 distinct CDR3 sequences, about 20% of them seen once, and the ten largest clones take 6.5% to 8%. Indicated time point: persistent/refractory GD, antithyroid drugs over 5 years with positive TRAb. PBMC-derived RNA was used for the TCR library.

This chain connects TRBV28 to TRBJ1-6; D unclear. The TCR originated in a female donor with Graves disease. The sample consisted of peripheral blood mononuclear cells (PBMCs), taken when the disease was refractory, from a patient treated with antithyroid drugs. Here the CDR3 DNA reads TGTGCCAGCAGGACGACGGGGAGCTCCTATAATTCACCCCTCCACTTT. Translated, it gives CASRTTGSSYNSPLHF. The complete variable domain, with remaining parts taken from reference TRBV28 and TRBJ1-6, reads DVKVTQSSRYLVKRTGEKVFLECVQDMDHENMFWYRQDPGLGLRLIYFSYDVKMKEKGDIPEGYSVSREKKERFSLILESASTNQTSMYLCASRTTGSSYNSPLHFGNGTRLTVT.